This TCR beta chain was obtained from a study of cytomegalovirus exposure and HLA in healthy donors. The PCR was carried out with 60 Vbeta primers and 13 Jbeta primers. Some clones are missing from TCRdb's copy, which holds only in-frame ones; the method was immunoSEQ multiplex PCR. With some 130,000 clones in the sample, the ten largest clones hold approximately 1.6%. With 5 bases clipped from V and 1 base from J, the junction kept 7 bases outside the gene matches. The germline V gene encodes CDR1 SGHVS and CDR2 FQNEAQ. The CDR3 spans 15 residues. This clonotype originated in a middle-aged woman in good health and CMV-seropositive. Sequenced: PBMCs. The chain employs TRBV7-8 and TRBJ1-1; 7 bases match TRBD1. The DNA for the CDR3 is TGTGCCAGCAGCCGGGACAGCGCCCAGAACACTGAAGCTTTCTTT. It specifies CASSRDSAQNTEAFF.